These 5 T cell receptor beta chains were sequenced from one sample in a study of T cell repertoires in cytomegalovirus infection. These receptors are not linked to any known antigen. TCRdb re-analysed the reads in MiXCR, keeping a single row per CDR3 protein. This sample has 700,000 to 850,000 distinct CDR3 sequences, with over 25% found just once. The sample was cultured CD8+ T cells from PBMCs, taken from culture after CMV antigen stimulation. These TCRs come from a human donor in good health (CMV status not recorded). Some clones in this sample may be carry-over from other donors' samples.

This clonotype was counted between two and nine times. V gene TRBV24-1 combines with J gene TRBJ2-3; D is tentatively TRBD1 or TRBD2 (5 bases each). Germline lookup yields CDR1 KGHDR and CDR2 SFDVKD. The CDR3 is 16 residues long. Trimming shortened V by 3 bases and J by 6 bases, and 18 bases separated the two germline ends. The CDR3 spells CATSDRDGGLSDTQYF. DNA for the CDR3: TGTGCCACCAGTGATCGGGACGGAGGATTATCCGATACGCAGTATTTT.

This clonotype was observed many times. The gene calls are TRBV6-6 and TRBJ2-2; 7 bases are a match to TRBD2. From germline, CDR1 is MNHNY and CDR2 SVGAGI (reference sequence). This CDR3 contains 15 residues. The trim removed 0 bases at V and 4 bases at J, leaving 2 bases unmatched. The CDR3 DNA is TGTGCCAGCAGTTACTCGGGCGGGGGCACCGGGGAGCTGTTTTTT. Residues: CASSYSGGGTGELFF.

A note on this clonotype: At one of its ends the junction is not consistent with the germline gene, which may arise from a read error. V is TRBV5-1 and J is TRBJ1-1; D possibly corresponds to TRBD1 (6 bases). Germline values: CDR1 SGHRS, CDR2 YFSETQ. This CDR3 comprises 15 residues. The CDR3 protein is CASSLEGPGDTKAFF. DNA of the CDR3: TGCGCCAGCAGCTTGGAAGGGCCCGGGGACACTAAAGCTTTCTTT.

This sequence joins TRBV2 and TRBJ1-1; weak D call: TRBD1 (5 bases). The CDR3 sequence is 11 residues long. Between the trimmed V and J ends, which lost 10 bases and 5 bases, there was a span of 11 bases. Germline V gene sequence: CDR1 SNHLY, CDR2 FYNNEI. The CDR3: CAKPRQTEAFF. The DNA for the CDR3 is TGTGCCAAGCCTAGACAGACTGAAGCTTTCTTT. The complete variable domain, with remaining parts taken from reference TRBV2 and TRBJ1-1, reads EPEVTQTPSHQVTQMGQEVILRCVPISNHLYFYWYRQILGQKVEFLVSFYNNEISEKSEIFDDQFSVERPDGSNFTLKIRSTKLEDSAMYFCAKPRQTEAFFGQGTRLTVV.

This clonotype was picked up a small number of times. The gene calls are TRBV28 and TRBJ2-7; D remains ambiguous. CDR3 length equals 15 residues. Germline CDR1 is MDHEN and CDR2 is SYDVKM. CDR3 in amino acids: CVSSPSPDMTYEQYV. The CDR3 region has the DNA TGTGTCAGCAGTCCCTCCCCCGACATGACCTACGAGCAGTACGTC.